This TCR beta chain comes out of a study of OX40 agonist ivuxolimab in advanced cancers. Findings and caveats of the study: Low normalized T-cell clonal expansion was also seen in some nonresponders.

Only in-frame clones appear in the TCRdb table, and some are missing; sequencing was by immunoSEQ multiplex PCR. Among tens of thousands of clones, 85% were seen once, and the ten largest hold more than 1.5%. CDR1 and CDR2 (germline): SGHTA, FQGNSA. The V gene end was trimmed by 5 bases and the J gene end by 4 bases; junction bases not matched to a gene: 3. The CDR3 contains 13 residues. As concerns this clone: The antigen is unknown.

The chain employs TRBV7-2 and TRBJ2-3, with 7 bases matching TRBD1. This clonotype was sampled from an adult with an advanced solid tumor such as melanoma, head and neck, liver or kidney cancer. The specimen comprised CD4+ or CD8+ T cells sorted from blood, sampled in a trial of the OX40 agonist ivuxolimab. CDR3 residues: CASSPGTADTQYF. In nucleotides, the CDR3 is TGTGCCAGCAGCCCGGGGACAGCAGATACGCAGTATTTT.